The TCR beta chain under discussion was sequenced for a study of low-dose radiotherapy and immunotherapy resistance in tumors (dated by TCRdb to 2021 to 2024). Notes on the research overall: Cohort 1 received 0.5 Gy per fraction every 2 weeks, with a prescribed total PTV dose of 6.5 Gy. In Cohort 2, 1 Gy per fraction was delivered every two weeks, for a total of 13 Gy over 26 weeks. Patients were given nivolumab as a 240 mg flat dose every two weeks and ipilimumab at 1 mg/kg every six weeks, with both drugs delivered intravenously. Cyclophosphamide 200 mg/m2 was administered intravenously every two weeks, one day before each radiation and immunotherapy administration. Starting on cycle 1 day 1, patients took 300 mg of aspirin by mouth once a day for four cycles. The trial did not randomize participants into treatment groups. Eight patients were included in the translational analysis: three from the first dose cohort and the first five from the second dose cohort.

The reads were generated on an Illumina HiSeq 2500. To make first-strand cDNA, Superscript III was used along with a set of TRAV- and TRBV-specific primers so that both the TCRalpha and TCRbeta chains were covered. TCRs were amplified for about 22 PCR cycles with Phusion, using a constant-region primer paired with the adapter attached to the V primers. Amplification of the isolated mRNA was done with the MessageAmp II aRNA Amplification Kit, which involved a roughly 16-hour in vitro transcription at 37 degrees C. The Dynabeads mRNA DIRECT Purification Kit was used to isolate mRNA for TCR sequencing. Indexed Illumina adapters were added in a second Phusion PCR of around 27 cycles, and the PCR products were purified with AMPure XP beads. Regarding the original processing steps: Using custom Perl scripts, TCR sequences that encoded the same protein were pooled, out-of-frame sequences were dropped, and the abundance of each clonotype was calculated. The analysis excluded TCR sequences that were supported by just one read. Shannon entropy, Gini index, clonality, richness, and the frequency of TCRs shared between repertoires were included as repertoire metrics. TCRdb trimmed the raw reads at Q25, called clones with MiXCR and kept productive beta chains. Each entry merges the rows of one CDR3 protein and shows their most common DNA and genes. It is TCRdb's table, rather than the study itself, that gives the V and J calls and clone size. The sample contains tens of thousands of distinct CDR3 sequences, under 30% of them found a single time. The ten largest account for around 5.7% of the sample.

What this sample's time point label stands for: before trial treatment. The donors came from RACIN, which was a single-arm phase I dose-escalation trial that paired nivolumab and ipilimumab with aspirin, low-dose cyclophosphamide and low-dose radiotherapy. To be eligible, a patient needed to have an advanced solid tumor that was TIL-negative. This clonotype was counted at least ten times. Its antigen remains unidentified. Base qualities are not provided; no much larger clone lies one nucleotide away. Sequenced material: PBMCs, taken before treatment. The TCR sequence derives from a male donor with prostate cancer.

CDR3 protein: CASSERQGDEKLFF. At the DNA level, the sequence is TGTGCCAGCAGTGAAAGGCAGGGAGATGAAAAACTGTTTTTT. The chain employs TRBV2 and TRBJ1-4; the D gene is perhaps TRBD1, on 5 matching bases. The cysteine opens and the phenylalanine closes a CDR3 of 14 amino acids. Here the CDR3 DNA is all that survives: 42 bases in frame from base 1. Between the V and J ends, shortened by 2 bases and 6 bases respectively, the junction contains 10 bases. CDR1 SNHLY and CDR2 FYNNEI were looked up in the germline V gene.